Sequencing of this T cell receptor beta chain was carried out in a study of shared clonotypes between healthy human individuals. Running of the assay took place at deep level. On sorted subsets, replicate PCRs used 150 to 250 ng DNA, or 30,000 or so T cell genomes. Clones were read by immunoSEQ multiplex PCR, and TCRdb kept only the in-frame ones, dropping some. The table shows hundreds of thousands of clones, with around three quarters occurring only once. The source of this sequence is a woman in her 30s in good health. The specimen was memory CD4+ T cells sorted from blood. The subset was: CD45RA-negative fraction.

This CDR3 is CASSLPDGSSYEQYF. The CDR3, as DNA: TGTGCCAGCAGCTTACCCGACGGGAGCTCCTACGAGCAGTACTTC. This chain joins TRBV5-4 and TRBJ2-7, with TRBD2 as a possible D gene (6 bases). V lost 2 bases, J lost 0 bases, and 12 bases lay in between. The CDR3 is 15 amino acids. Per the germline V gene, CDR1 is SGHNT and CDR2 is YYREEE (reference sequence).